One T cell receptor (beta chain) is described in this entry. Original analysis: Amplification of reference gene primers provided the estimated nucleated cell counts. Libraries were prepared by immunoSEQ multiplex PCR; TCRdb keeps only in-frame clonotypes and omits some of them. V and J calls and clone size follow that table, whereas D and trimming were derived from the DNA. The table has hundreds of thousands of clones, more than 70% seen once. The CDR3 extends over 14 amino acids. From germline, CDR1 is SGHAT and CDR2 FQNNGV. Trimming pared 6 bases from V and 2 bases from J, leaving 14 bases between. These data are taken from a study of blood T cell repertoires in COVID-19. Background on the study: Recovery among Cohort 3 donors was established by two negative PCRs, clearance, or symptom resolution.

Across under 25 US areas, participants ranged in age from about 18 to 90 years. Participant-reported clinical history was the basis for cohort assignment. The sequence was obtained from a woman aged 55-70 years in a cohort exposed to, infected with or recovered from COVID-19 (not recorded which). V gene TRBV11-2 combines with J gene TRBJ2-7; perhaps TRBD2 as D (5 bases). Sequences were obtained from PBMCs or T cells enriched from blood (not recorded which). CDR3 amino acids: CASSLIAGTYEQYF. As DNA, the CDR3 is TGTGCCAGCAGTCTAATCGCGGGTACCTACGAGCAGTACTTC.